A selection of T cell receptor beta chains follows, all from one sample in a study of blood T cell repertoires in COVID-19. Method: immunoSEQ multiplex PCR; TCRdb's copy keeps in-frame clones and lacks some. The data show 240,000 or so clones, with around 89% seen just once and 0.99% held by the top ten. The sample comprised peripheral blood. The receptors derive from a woman aged 40-49 years who had recovered from COVID-19. Both conserved end residues are part of each CDR3. The order of the fields is CDR3 length, J gene, clone size, V gene, D gene, CDR3 DNA, CDR3 protein. The D gene is left open where the match is weak. Part of the rows lack a size; the others show once, few, many or a class for expanded clones.

cdr3_length: 9
j_call: TRBJ1-1
clone_size: few
v_call: TRBV7-9
d_call: NA
cdr3_nt: TGTGCCAGCATAGAGGAAGCTTTCTTT
cdr3_aa: CASIEEAFF

cdr3_length: 14
j_call: TRBJ2-4
clone_size: NA
v_call: TRBV3-1/TRBV3-2
d_call: TRBD2
cdr3_nt: TGTGCCAGCAGCCAAGGGACTAGCGGGAGCGTTCAGTACTTC
cdr3_aa: CASSQGTSGSVQYF

cdr3_length: 15
j_call: TRBJ1-4
clone_size: NA
v_call: TRBV7-9
d_call: NA
cdr3_nt: TGTGCCAGCAGCGGCAAGGACACGGCTAATGAAAAACTGTTTTTT
cdr3_aa: CASSGKDTANEKLFF

cdr3_length: 14
j_call: TRBJ1-2
clone_size: NA
v_call: TRBV6-5
d_call: NA
cdr3_nt: TGTGCCAGCAGCCGGGGGGCGGGGGGCTATGGCTACACCTTC
cdr3_aa: CASSRGAGGYGYTF

cdr3_length: 15
j_call: TRBJ2-3
clone_size: few
v_call: TRBV7-6
d_call: NA
cdr3_nt: TGTGCCAGCAGCCTAGGGGGGGGCCCCTTCGATACGCAGTATTTT
cdr3_aa: CASSLGGGPFDTQYF

cdr3_length: 14
j_call: TRBJ2-3
clone_size: NA
v_call: TRBV24-1
d_call: TRBD2
cdr3_nt: TGTGCCACCAGTGATTTGCGGGAGGGAGATACGCAGTATTTT
cdr3_aa: CATSDLREGDTQYF

cdr3_length: 14
j_call: TRBJ1-5
clone_size: NA
v_call: TRBV9
d_call: NA
cdr3_nt: TGTGCCAGCAACAGTGGGCAGGGCGGACAGCCCCAGCATTTT
cdr3_aa: CASNSGQGGQPQHF

cdr3_length: 15
j_call: TRBJ2-4
clone_size: NA
v_call: TRBV20-1
d_call: NA
cdr3_nt: TGCAGTGCTAGTGGGGTACTAGCAGCCAAAAACATTCAGTACTTC
cdr3_aa: CSASGVLAAKNIQYF

cdr3_length: 16
j_call: TRBJ2-3
clone_size: NA
v_call: TRBV9
d_call: NA
cdr3_nt: TGTGCCAGCAGCCCCAGGGGGGACCTGGGGACAGATACGCAGTATTTT
cdr3_aa: CASSPRGDLGTDTQYF

cdr3_length: 15
j_call: TRBJ1-1
clone_size: NA
v_call: TRBV19
d_call: NA
cdr3_nt: TGTGCCAGTAGTCCCCCACAGGGAACCAACACTGAAGCTTTCTTT
cdr3_aa: CASSPPQGTNTEAFF

cdr3_length: 14
j_call: TRBJ1-1
clone_size: NA
v_call: TRBV27
d_call: TRBD1
cdr3_nt: TGTGCCAGCAGTGCGGACAGGGGGAACACTGAAGCTTTCTTT
cdr3_aa: CASSADRGNTEAFF

cdr3_length: 16
j_call: TRBJ2-1
clone_size: NA
v_call: TRBV4-3
d_call: NA
cdr3_nt: TGCGCCAGCAGCCAAGATTGGGCTAGCACTCCCAATGAGCAGTTCTTC
cdr3_aa: CASSQDWASTPNEQFF

cdr3_length: 14
j_call: TRBJ2-6
clone_size: NA
v_call: TRBV7-7
d_call: NA
cdr3_nt: TGTGCTAGCAGCCCTCGTGAGGGGGCCAACGTCCTGACTTTC
cdr3_aa: CASSPREGANVLTF

cdr3_length: 15
j_call: TRBJ2-7
clone_size: NA
v_call: TRBV21-1
d_call: NA
cdr3_nt: TGTGCCAGCAGCAAAAGCCAACAGGGCTCCTACGAGCAGTACTTC
cdr3_aa: CASSKSQQGSYEQYF

cdr3_length: 16
j_call: TRBJ1-3
clone_size: NA
v_call: TRBV9
d_call: NA
cdr3_nt: TGTGCCAGCAGCATAGGACAAGGAGGCCCTGGAAACACCATATATTTT
cdr3_aa: CASSIGQGGPGNTIYF

cdr3_length: 14
j_call: TRBJ2-6
clone_size: NA
v_call: TRBV29-1
d_call: NA
cdr3_nt: TGCAGCGTTGATCCGTACTCTGGGGCCAACGTCCTGACTTTC
cdr3_aa: CSVDPYSGANVLTF

cdr3_length: 15
j_call: TRBJ1-4
clone_size: NA
v_call: TRBV7-2
d_call: NA
cdr3_nt: TGTGCCAGCAGCCCCCTGGGGCAGCCGTCTGAAAAACTGTTTTTT
cdr3_aa: CASSPLGQPSEKLFF

cdr3_length: 17
j_call: TRBJ2-1
clone_size: NA
v_call: TRBV9
d_call: TRBD1
cdr3_nt: TGTGCCAGCAGCGTAGCTGGGGGGACAGGAACCTACAATGAGCAGTTCTTC
cdr3_aa: CASSVAGGTGTYNEQFF

cdr3_length: 18
j_call: TRBJ2-2
clone_size: once
v_call: TRBV7-2
d_call: TRBD2
cdr3_nt: TGTGCCAGCAGCTTATACCCAGCTAGCGGGACCATTCACGGGGAGCTGTTTTTT
cdr3_aa: CASSLYPASGTIHGELFF

cdr3_length: 16
j_call: TRBJ2-3
clone_size: NA
v_call: TRBV11-2
d_call: TRBD2
cdr3_nt: TGTGCCAGCAGCTTAGGCCTAGCGGGGACCCAGGGTACGCAGTATTTT
cdr3_aa: CASSLGLAGTQGTQYF

cdr3_length: 16
j_call: TRBJ2-3
clone_size: NA
v_call: TRBV7-2
d_call: NA
cdr3_nt: TGTGCCAGCAGCTTATCCCCTCCTCCTCTCACAGATACGCAGTATTTT
cdr3_aa: CASSLSPPPLTDTQYF

cdr3_length: 17
j_call: TRBJ1-2
clone_size: NA
v_call: TRBV7-9
d_call: NA
cdr3_nt: TGTGCCAGCAGCTTAGTGCCCCGCAGGTCAGATAACTATGGCTACACCTTC
cdr3_aa: CASSLVPRRSDNYGYTF

cdr3_length: 13
j_call: TRBJ1-2
clone_size: NA
v_call: TRBV7-2
d_call: TRBD1
cdr3_nt: TGTGCCAGCAGCTCGGGACAGGGGAACGGCTACACCTTC
cdr3_aa: CASSSGQGNGYTF

cdr3_length: 19
j_call: TRBJ2-7
clone_size: NA
v_call: TRBV4-1
d_call: TRBD2
cdr3_nt: TGCGCCAGCAGCCAAGTGACCCCCCGGGGAGCGGGAGGGCCCTACGAGCAGTACTTC
cdr3_aa: CASSQVTPRGAGGPYEQYF

cdr3_length: 14
j_call: TRBJ1-4
clone_size: NA
v_call: TRBV4-3
d_call: NA
cdr3_nt: TGCGCCAGCAGCCAAGGCCAGTCTAATGAAAAACTGTTTTTT
cdr3_aa: CASSQGQSNEKLFF